The entry below describes one T cell receptor (beta chain). The source of the sample is a study of cytomegalovirus exposure and HLA in healthy donors. The PCR used 60 Vbeta and 13 Jbeta primers. Some clones are missing from TCRdb's copy, which holds only in-frame ones; the method was immunoSEQ multiplex PCR. The profile shows around 130,000 clones, roughly four fifths of them singletons. The CDR3 is 14 residues long. Trimming removed 5 bases from V and 4 bases from J, with 11 bases in between. The V gene's germline CDR1 is SEHNR and CDR2 FQNEAQ (reference sequence). This chain joins TRBV7-9 and TRBJ2-2; D not resolved. The receptor was derived from a girl aged 2 to 9 in good health and CMV-seronegative. Sequencing input: PBMCs. Written as DNA, the CDR3 is TGTGCCAGCAGCCGCGCCCCGGGCACCGGGGAGCTGTTTTTT. As protein: CASSRAPGTGELFF.